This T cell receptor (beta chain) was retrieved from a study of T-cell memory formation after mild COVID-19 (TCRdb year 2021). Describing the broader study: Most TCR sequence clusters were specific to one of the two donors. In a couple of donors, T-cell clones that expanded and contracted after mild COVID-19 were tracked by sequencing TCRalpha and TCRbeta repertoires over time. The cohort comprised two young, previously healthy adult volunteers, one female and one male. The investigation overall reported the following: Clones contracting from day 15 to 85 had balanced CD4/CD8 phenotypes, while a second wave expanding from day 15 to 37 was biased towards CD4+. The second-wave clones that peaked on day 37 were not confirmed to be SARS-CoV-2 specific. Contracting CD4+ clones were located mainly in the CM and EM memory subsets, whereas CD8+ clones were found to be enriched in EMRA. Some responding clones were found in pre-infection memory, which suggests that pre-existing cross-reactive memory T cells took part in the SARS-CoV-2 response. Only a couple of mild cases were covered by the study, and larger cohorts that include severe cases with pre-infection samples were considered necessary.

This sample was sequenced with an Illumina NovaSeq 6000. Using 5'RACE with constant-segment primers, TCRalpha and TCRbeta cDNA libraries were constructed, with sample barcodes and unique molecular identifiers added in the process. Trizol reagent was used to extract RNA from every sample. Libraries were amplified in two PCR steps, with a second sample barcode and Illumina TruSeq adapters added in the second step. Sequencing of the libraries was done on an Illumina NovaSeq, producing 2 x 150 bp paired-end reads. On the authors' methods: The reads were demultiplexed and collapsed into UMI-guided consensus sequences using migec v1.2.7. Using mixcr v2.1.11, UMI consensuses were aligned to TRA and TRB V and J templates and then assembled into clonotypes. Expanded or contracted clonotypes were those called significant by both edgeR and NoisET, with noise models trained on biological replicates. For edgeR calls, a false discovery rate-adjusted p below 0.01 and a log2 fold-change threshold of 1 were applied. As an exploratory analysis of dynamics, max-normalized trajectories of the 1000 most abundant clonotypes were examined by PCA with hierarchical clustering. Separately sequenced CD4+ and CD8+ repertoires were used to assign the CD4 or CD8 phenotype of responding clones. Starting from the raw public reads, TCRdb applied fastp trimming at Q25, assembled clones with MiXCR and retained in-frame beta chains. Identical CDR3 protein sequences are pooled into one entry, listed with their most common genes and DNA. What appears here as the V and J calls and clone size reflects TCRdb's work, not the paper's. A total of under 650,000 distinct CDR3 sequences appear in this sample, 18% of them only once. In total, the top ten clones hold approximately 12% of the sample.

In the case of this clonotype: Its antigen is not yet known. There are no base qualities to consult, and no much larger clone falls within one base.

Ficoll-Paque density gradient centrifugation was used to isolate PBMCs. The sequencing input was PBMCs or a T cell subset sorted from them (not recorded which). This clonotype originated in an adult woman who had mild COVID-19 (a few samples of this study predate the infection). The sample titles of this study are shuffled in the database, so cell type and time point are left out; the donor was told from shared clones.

The DNA sequence follows: TGTGCCAGCAGCTCCTACACTGGACTAGCGGGGCAAGAGACCCAGTACTTC. Translation gives CASSSYTGLAGQETQYF. The chain is assembled from TRBV9 and TRBJ2-5; 12 middle bases align to TRBD2. CDR1 and CDR2 (SGDLS, YYNGEE) derive from the germline V gene. Inclusive of the bounding cysteine and phenylalanine, the CDR3 is 17 residues long. This entry keeps only the CDR3 DNA: 51 bases, framed from base 1. V is trimmed back by 4 bases and J by 2 bases, and the junction contains 9 bases that no gene match accounts for.